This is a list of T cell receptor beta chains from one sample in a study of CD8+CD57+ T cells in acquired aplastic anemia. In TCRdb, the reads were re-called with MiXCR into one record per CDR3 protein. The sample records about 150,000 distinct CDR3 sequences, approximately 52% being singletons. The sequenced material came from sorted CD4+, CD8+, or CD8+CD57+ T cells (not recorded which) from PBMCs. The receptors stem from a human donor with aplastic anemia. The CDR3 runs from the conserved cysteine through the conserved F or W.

CDR3 protein: CSARQTGEAFF
V gene: TRBV20-1
J gene: TRBJ1-1

CDR3 protein: CASRTGGVTGELFF
V gene: TRBV12-3/TRBV12-4
J gene: TRBJ2-2

CDR3 protein: CATFRGEGNTEAFF
V gene: TRBV6-5
J gene: TRBJ1-1

CDR3 protein: CASSPGTLYEQYF
V gene: TRBV12-3/TRBV12-4
J gene: TRBJ2-7

CDR3 protein: CASSELTGETGELFF
V gene: TRBV25-1
J gene: TRBJ2-2

CDR3 protein: CSVERQGTSGYTF
V gene: TRBV29-1
J gene: TRBJ1-2

CDR3 protein: CAWSVVQGFYSNQPQHF
V gene: TRBV30
J gene: TRBJ1-5

CDR3 protein: CATSDWGGYTF
V gene: TRBV24-1
J gene: TRBJ1-2

CDR3 protein: CASSLVGTGTTGELFF
V gene: TRBV5-1
J gene: TRBJ2-2

CDR3 protein: CSPPTGNNEQFF
V gene: TRBV20-1
J gene: TRBJ2-1

CDR3 protein: CASRGTGNTEAFF
V gene: TRBV27
J gene: TRBJ1-1

CDR3 protein: CASSMGGLFF
V gene: TRBV19
J gene: TRBJ2-2

CDR3 protein: CASSLMGNEQFF
V gene: TRBV5-6
J gene: TRBJ2-1

CDR3 protein: CATSRERLSGGYTF
V gene: TRBV15
J gene: TRBJ1-2

CDR3 protein: CAITRSLLADSYEQYF
V gene: TRBV10-3
J gene: TRBJ2-7

CDR3 protein: CSAILRASGMTDTQYF
V gene: TRBV20-1
J gene: TRBJ2-3

CDR3 protein: CATSDLRGGETQYF
V gene: TRBV24-1
J gene: TRBJ2-5